The source of this TCR beta chain is a study of post-analysis software for immune sequencing data. In the case of this clonotype: As yet, its antigen is unknown. At one end the junction does not follow the germline gene, possibly because of a read error.

The germline CDR1 and CDR2 sequences are SGDLS and YYNGEE. CDR3 length: 12 residues. Researchers reported that TCR beta cDNA libraries carried unique molecular identifiers. TCRdb re-derived calls from the PCR reads in MiXCR, one entry per CDR3 protein. Counted here are about 540,000 distinct CDR3 sequences, approximately 34% occurring once; the ten biggest clones make up 5% to 6%. Study-wide results and limits: With TRBV5-6, TRBV5-1 and TRBV20-1 included, about five TRBV segments were more frequent in patients than in controls.

What was sequenced was blood. The clonotype originates from a girl between 2 and 17 years old with multiple sclerosis. This sequence joins TRBV9 and TRBJ2-1; D is possibly TRBD1 or TRBD2 (5 bases each). The CDR3 sequence is CAGSRVDNKQFF. In nucleotides, the CDR3 is TGTGCCGGGAGTAGGGTGGACAATAAGCAGTTCTTC.